These 5 T cell receptor beta chains share one sample of origin, sequenced in a study of read filtering for tumor transcriptome and immune sequencing. The library was built from roughly 400 ng RNA with molecular barcoded adaptors for alpha/delta and beta/gamma chains. A single record per CDR3 protein comes from TCRdb applying MiXCR to the reads. The table has approximately 61,000 distinct CDR3 sequences, about a fifth seen once. Sequencing input: a population of CD138-negative cells sorted from bone marrow. The receptors come from a donor at least 40 years old with multiple myeloma.

The J gene is TRBJ2-7, the V gene TRBV29-1; a weak D match, TRBD1 (5 bases). V lost 7 bases, J lost 6 bases, and 19 bases lay in between. The germline V gene has CDR1 SQVTM and CDR2 ANQGSEA. The CDR3 totals 13 residues. CDR3 coding DNA: TGCAGCGCCTATACAGGTAAAACGTCCGAGCAGTACTTC. Residues: CSAYTGKTSEQYF.

This clonotype came up many times. V is TRBV7-8 and J is TRBJ2-2, with TRBD1 as a possible D gene (5 bases). V was trimmed by 8 bases and J by 5 bases, leaving 18 bases between them. Germline lookup yields CDR1 SGHVS and CDR2 FQNEAQ. This CDR3 comprises 15 residues. CDR3: CASSRLGQPTGELFF. The CDR3 DNA reads TGTGCCAGCTCCCGCCTAGGACAACCAACCGGGGAGCTGTTTTTT. Full variable domain (outside the CDR3, taken from reference TRBV7-8 and TRBJ2-2): GAGVSQSPRYKVAKRGQDVALRCDPISGHVSLFWYQQALGQGPEFLTYFQNEAQLDKSGLPSDRFFAERPEGSVSTLKIQRTQQEDSAVYLCASSRLGQPTGELFFGEGSRLTVL.

This clonotype has a count of ten or more. The V call is TRBV20-1, the J call TRBJ1-1; D perhaps matches TRBD1 (6 bases). The CDR3 runs 15 residues. Germline-derived CDR1 and CDR2 are DFQATT and SNEGSKA (reference sequence). V was trimmed by 0 bases and J by 7 bases, leaving 18 bases between them. DNA for the CDR3: TGCAGTGCTAGAGAGCGAGGGACATTGGGGCTTGAAGCTTTCTTT. It translates to CSARERGTLGLEAFF.

This clonotype was seen ten or more times. Since a much larger clone is just one base distant, this may be a read error. The gene calls are TRBV20-1 and TRBJ2-1; TRBD2 might be the D (5 bases). CDR3 length equals 14 residues. The germline gives CDR1 DFQATT, CDR2 SNEGSKA (reference sequence). The CDR3: CSASRRGFYNEQSF. The CDR3 nucleotides read TGCAGTGCTAGTCGTCGGGGTTTCTACAATGAGCAGTCCTTC.

This clonotype was observed many times. CDR3 bases: TGTGCCAGCAGTTTACGGGGGGCGGATGCCTACGAGCAGTACTTC. Translation: CASSLRGADAYEQYF. The chain uses TRBV27 and TRBJ2-7; D perhaps matches TRBD2 (7 bases). Germline V gene data show CDR1 as MNHEY and CDR2 as SMNVEV (reference sequence). With 2 bases removed from V and 2 bases from J, the gap between germline ends came to 13 bases. This CDR3 comprises 15 residues.